This T cell receptor (beta chain) was sequenced for a study of blood T cell repertoires in COVID-19. The wider study: Researchers got acute and convalescent COVID-19 samples from the United States, Italy and Spain.

In the original analysis: Amplification from reference gene primers served as the basis for estimated nucleated cell counts. Method: immunoSEQ multiplex PCR; TCRdb's copy keeps in-frame clones and lacks some. That table gives V, J and clone size, and the DNA gave D and trimming. The table has about 440,000 clones, roughly 87% seen once; the top ten hold roughly 1.9%. Recruits, aged about 18 to 95 years, lived in 24 US areas. The TCR originated in a woman aged 18-29 years with acute COVID-19. Sequencing was performed on PBMCs or T cells enriched from blood (not recorded which).

CDR3 residues: CASSFEPRTEAFF. Here the CDR3 DNA reads TGTGCCAGCAGCTTTGAACCTAGGACTGAAGCTTTCTTT. The rearrangement uses TRBV5-5 and TRBJ1-1; D ambiguous. From germline, CDR1 is SGHKS and CDR2 YYEKEE (reference sequence). Trimming removed 2 bases at V and 5 bases at J, with 10 bases between. There are 13 residues in the CDR3.